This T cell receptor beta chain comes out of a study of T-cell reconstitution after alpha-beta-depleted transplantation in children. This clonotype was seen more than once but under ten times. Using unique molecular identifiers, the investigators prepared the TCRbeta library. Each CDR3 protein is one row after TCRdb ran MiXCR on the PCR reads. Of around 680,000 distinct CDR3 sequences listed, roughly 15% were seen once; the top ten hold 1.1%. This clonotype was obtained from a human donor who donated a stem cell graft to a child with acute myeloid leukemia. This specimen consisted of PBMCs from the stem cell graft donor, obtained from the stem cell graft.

The CDR3 region has the DNA TGTGCCAGCACCCAAGGGGGCGGCAATCAGCCCCAGCATTTT. Translated, it gives CASTQGGGNQPQHF. The chain recombines TRBV13 with TRBJ1-5; 7 nucleotides line up with TRBD1. This CDR3 spans 14 amino acids. J was trimmed by 2 bases and V by 7 bases; bases with no gene match: 5. Germline V gene sequence: CDR1 PRHDT, CDR2 FYEKMQ (reference sequence). The complete variable domain, with remaining parts taken from reference TRBV13 and TRBJ1-5, reads AAGVIQSPRHLIKEKRETATLKCYPIPRHDTVYWYQQGPGQDPQFLISFYEKMQSDKGSIPDRFSAQQFSDYHSELNMSSLELGDSALYFCASTQGGGNQPQHFGDGTRLSIL.